A selection of T cell receptor beta chains follows, all from one sample in a study of T cell responses to AZD1222 COVID-19 vaccine. This table comes from immunoSEQ multiplex PCR, and its TCRdb copy is limited to in-frame clones, with some not included. Of approximately 100,000 clones in the sample, roughly 90% were seen once. Sequenced here: peripheral blood, sampled on day 0 of AZD1222 vaccination. Receptors were obtained from an adult in good health. CDR3s include the opening cysteine and the closing phenylalanine or tryptophan. The D gene is left open where the match is weak. For some rows the clone size is stated as once, few or many, or as a class when expanded; others skip it.

clone size: NA
V gene: TRBV11-2
D gene: NA
J gene: TRBJ1-5
CDR3 protein: CASSRTRNQPQHF
CDR3 DNA: TGTGCCAGCAGCAGGACCCGCAATCAGCCCCAGCATTTT

clone size: NA
V gene: TRBV5-8
D gene: NA
J gene: TRBJ1-2
CDR3 protein: CASSVQGNYGYTF
CDR3 DNA: TGTGCCAGCAGCGTACAGGGTAACTATGGCTACACCTTC

clone size: NA
V gene: TRBV5-1
D gene: TRBD1
J gene: TRBJ1-2
CDR3 protein: CASSLQGGQGNYGYTF
CDR3 DNA: TGCGCCAGCAGCTTGCAAGGCGGACAGGGCAACTATGGCTACACCTTC

clone size: NA
V gene: TRBV3-1/TRBV3-2
D gene: NA
J gene: TRBJ2-3
CDR3 protein: CASSPSPFITDTQYF
CDR3 DNA: TGTGCCAGCAGCCCCTCGCCTTTTATAACAGATACGCAGTATTTT

clone size: NA
V gene: TRBV3-1/TRBV3-2
D gene: NA
J gene: TRBJ2-2
CDR3 protein: CASIGAGELFF
CDR3 DNA: TGTGCCAGCATTGGGGCCGGGGAGCTGTTTTTT

clone size: NA
V gene: TRBV28
D gene: NA
J gene: TRBJ1-1
CDR3 protein: CASSPRAPLSEAFF
CDR3 DNA: TGTGCCAGCAGTCCCCGGGCACCGTTATCTGAAGCTTTCTTT

clone size: NA
V gene: TRBV7-9
D gene: TRBD2
J gene: TRBJ2-1
CDR3 protein: CASSSGGRGLAGGKFF
CDR3 DNA: TGTGCCAGCAGTTCTGGGGGCCGCGGACTAGCGGGAGGGAAGTTCTTC

clone size: NA
V gene: TRBV14
D gene: NA
J gene: TRBJ2-1
CDR3 protein: CASSRDLSSSYNEQFF
CDR3 DNA: TGTGCCAGCAGCCGAGACCTTAGTAGCTCCTACAATGAGCAGTTCTTC

clone size: NA
V gene: TRBV4-3
D gene: NA
J gene: TRBJ1-2
CDR3 protein: CASSQDSSAGYGYTF
CDR3 DNA: TGCGCCAGCAGCCAAGATTCCAGCGCAGGCTATGGCTACACCTTC

clone size: NA
V gene: TRBV3-1/TRBV3-2
D gene: NA
J gene: TRBJ2-1
CDR3 protein: CASSQAAWAGRFF
CDR3 DNA: TGTGCCAGCAGCCAAGCGGCCTGGGCGGGTCGGTTCTTC

clone size: NA
V gene: TRBV30
D gene: NA
J gene: TRBJ1-2
CDR3 protein: CACRGGAGGYTF
CDR3 DNA: TGTGCCTGCCGAGGGGGGGCTGGTGGCTACACCTTC

clone size: once
V gene: TRBV19
D gene: TRBD1
J gene: TRBJ1-5
CDR3 protein: CASSIGGQVNQPQHF
CDR3 DNA: TGTGCCAGTAGTATAGGTGGACAGGTTAATCAGCCCCAGCATTTT

clone size: NA
V gene: TRBV30
D gene: NA
J gene: TRBJ2-6
CDR3 protein: CAWSIQPGGANVLTF
CDR3 DNA: TGTGCCTGGAGTATCCAACCGGGGGGGGCCAACGTCCTGACTTTC

clone size: once
V gene: TRBV10-3
D gene: NA
J gene: TRBJ1-1
CDR3 protein: CAISDRGTEAFF
CDR3 DNA: TGTGCCATCAGTGACAGGGGAACTGAAGCTTTCTTT

clone size: NA
V gene: TRBV10-2
D gene: TRBD2
J gene: TRBJ2-5
CDR3 protein: CASSSFGLAGETQYF
CDR3 DNA: TGCGCCAGCAGTTCCTTCGGACTAGCGGGAGAGACCCAGTACTTC

clone size: NA
V gene: TRBV19
D gene: TRBD2
J gene: TRBJ2-2
CDR3 protein: CASSTSGTNTGELFF
CDR3 DNA: TGTGCCAGTAGTACTAGCGGGACGAACACCGGGGAGCTGTTTTTT

clone size: NA
V gene: TRBV10-3
D gene: NA
J gene: TRBJ1-2
CDR3 protein: CAISESAANYGYTF
CDR3 DNA: TGTGCCATCAGTGAGTCGGCAGCTAACTATGGCTACACCTTC

clone size: NA
V gene: TRBV7-3
D gene: NA
J gene: TRBJ1-1
CDR3 protein: CASSPVGGRTEAFF
CDR3 DNA: TGTGCCAGCAGCCCCGTCGGGGGCCGAACTGAAGCTTTCTTT

clone size: NA
V gene: TRBV5-6
D gene: NA
J gene: TRBJ2-7
CDR3 protein: CASSRTQGPYEQYF
CDR3 DNA: TGTGCCAGCAGCCGTACACAGGGCCCCTACGAGCAGTACTTC

clone size: NA
V gene: TRBV27
D gene: NA
J gene: TRBJ1-4
CDR3 protein: CASSPYRELPNEKLFF
CDR3 DNA: TGTGCCAGCAGTCCTTATAGGGAGCTGCCTAATGAAAAACTGTTTTTT

clone size: few
V gene: TRBV2
D gene: TRBD2
J gene: TRBJ2-1
CDR3 protein: CASSETPVAGRNEQFF
CDR3 DNA: TGTGCCAGCAGTGAAACCCCAGTAGCGGGACGGAATGAGCAGTTCTTC

clone size: NA
V gene: TRBV24-1
D gene: NA
J gene: TRBJ2-3
CDR3 protein: CATSDHISTDTQYF
CDR3 DNA: TGTGCCACCAGTGACCATATTAGCACAGATACGCAGTATTTT